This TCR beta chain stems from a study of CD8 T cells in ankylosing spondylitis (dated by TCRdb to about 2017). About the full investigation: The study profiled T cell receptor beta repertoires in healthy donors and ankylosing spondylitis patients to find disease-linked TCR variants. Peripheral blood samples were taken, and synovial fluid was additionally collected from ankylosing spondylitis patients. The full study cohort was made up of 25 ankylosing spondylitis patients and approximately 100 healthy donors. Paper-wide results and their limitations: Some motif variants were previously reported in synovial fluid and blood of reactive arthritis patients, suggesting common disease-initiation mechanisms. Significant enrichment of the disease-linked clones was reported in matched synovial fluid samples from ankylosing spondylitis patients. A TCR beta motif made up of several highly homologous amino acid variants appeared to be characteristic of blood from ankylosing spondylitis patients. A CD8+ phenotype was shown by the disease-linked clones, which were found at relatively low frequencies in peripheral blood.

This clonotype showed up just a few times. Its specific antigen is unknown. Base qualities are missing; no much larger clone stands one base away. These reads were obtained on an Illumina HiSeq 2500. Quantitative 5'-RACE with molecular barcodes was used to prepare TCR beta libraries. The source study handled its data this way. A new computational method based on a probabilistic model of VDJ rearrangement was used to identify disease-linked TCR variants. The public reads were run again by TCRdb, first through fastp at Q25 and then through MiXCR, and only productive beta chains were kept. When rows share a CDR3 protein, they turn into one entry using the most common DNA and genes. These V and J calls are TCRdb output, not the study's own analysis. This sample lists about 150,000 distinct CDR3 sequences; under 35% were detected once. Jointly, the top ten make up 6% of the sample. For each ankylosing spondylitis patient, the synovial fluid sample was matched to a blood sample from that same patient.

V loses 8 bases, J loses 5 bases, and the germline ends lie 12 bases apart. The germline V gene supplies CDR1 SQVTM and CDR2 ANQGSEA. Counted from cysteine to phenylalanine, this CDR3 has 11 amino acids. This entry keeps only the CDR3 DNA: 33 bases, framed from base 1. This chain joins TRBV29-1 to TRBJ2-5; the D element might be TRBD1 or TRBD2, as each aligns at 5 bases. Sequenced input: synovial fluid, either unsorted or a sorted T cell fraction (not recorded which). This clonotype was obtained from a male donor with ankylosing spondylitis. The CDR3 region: CSLMWGETQYF. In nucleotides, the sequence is TGCAGCCTCATGTGGGGGGAGACCCAGTACTTC.